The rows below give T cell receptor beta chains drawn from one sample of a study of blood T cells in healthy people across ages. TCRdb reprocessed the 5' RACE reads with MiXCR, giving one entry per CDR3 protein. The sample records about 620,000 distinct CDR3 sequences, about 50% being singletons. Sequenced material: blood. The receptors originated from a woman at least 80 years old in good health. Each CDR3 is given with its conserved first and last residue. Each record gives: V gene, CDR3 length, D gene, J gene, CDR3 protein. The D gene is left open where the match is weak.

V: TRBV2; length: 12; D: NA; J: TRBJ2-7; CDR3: CASSGGSYEQYF
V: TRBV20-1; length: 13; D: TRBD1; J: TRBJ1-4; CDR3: CSAGNRGCEKLFF
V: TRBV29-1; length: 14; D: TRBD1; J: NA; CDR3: CSVIRQGKLNEQYF
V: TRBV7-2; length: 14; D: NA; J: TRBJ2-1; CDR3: CASSRVSVNNEQFF
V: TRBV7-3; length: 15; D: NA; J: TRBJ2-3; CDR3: CASSLNRPGTDTQYF
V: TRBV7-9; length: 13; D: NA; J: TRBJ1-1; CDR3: CASSLITGTEAFF
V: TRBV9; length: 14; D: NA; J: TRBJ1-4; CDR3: CASSVGLTNEKLFF
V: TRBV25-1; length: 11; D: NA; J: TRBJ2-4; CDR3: CASSARPLQYF
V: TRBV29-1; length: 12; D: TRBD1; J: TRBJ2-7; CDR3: CSVGDRDYEQYF
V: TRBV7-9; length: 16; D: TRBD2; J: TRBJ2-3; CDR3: CASSPDPGTSEDTQYF
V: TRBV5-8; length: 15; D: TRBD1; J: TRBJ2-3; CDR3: CASSLARQGGDTQYF
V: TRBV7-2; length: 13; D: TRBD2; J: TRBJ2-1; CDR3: CASRSGGGNEQFF
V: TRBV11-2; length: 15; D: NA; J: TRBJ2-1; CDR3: CASSPTLSESNEQFF
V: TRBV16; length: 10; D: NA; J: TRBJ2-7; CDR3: CPRWTYEQYF
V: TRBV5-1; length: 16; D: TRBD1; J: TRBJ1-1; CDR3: CASSLGSRGANTEAFF
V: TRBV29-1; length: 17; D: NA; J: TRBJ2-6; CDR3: CSVVHFHVGSGANVLTF
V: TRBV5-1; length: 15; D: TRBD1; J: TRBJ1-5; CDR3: CASSAGQNSNQPQHF
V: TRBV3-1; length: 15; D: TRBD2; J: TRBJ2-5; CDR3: CASSQESGTKETQYF
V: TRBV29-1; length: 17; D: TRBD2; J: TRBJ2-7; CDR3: CSVETPGTSGSSYEQYF
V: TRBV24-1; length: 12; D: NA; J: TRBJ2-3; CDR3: CATSDPQGTQYF
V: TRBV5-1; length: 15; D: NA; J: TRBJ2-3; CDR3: CASSLEGVWADTQYF
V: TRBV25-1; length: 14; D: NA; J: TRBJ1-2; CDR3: CATGPGGRNYGYTF
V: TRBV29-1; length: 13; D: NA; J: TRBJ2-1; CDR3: CSVERDSYNEQFF
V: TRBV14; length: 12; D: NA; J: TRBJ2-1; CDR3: CASSQDHRSQFF
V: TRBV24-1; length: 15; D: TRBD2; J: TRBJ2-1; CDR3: CATSDFERGVNEQFF
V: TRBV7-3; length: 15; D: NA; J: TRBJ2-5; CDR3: CASSRGQRGGETQYF
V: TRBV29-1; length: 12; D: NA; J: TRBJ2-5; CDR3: CSVGAPGETQYF
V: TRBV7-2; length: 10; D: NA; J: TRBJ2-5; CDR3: CASSPAGEYF
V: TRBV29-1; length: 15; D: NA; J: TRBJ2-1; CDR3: CSVEEGYLSPNEQFF
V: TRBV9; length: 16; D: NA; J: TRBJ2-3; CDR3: CASSVGGFWDTDTQYF
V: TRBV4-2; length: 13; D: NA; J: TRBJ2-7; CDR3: CAGSQGRVDERYF
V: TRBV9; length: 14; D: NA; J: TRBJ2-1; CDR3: CASSSGVGDNEQFF
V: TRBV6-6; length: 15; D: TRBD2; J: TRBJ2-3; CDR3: CASSQSGVVTDTQYF
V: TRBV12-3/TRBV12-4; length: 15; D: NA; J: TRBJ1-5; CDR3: CASSSRLGSNQPQHF
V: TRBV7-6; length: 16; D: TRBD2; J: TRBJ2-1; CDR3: CASGRRASGAKNEQFF
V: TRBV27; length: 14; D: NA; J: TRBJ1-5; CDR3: CASSLVDGGQPQHF
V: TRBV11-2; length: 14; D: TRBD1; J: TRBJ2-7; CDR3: CASSRQGMPYEQYF